Following are 19 T cell receptor beta chains from one sample sequenced in a study of Ad26.COV2.S vaccination and SARS-CoV-2 variants. The table came from immunoSEQ multiplex PCR; TCRdb's copy has only in-frame clones and leaves some out. The table records a few hundred thousand clones, around nine tenths of them present only once. Specified treatment: some 19 received Ad26.COV2.S at low or high dose, single or two shots; several received placebo; per-sample allocation not given. Vaccine and placebo recipients were sampled on day 63 after the first injection. The material was peripheral blood, obtained in a trial of Ad26.COV2.S vaccine versus placebo. These receptor sequences come from a person aged 18-65 years who received the Ad26.COV2.S COVID-19 vaccine or a placebo.

The chain carries TRBV7-6 and TRBJ1-4, with D uncertain. This CDR3 region has 15 residues. The V gene lost 0 bases and the J gene lost 4 bases, with 9 bases spanning the gap. Germline-derived CDR1 and CDR2 are SGHVS and FNYEAQ. The CDR3 loop is CASSLAATDNEKLFF. In DNA form, the CDR3 reads TGTGCCAGCAGCTTAGCGGCGACCGATAATGAAAAACTGTTTTTT.

This chain uses TRBV5-1 with TRBJ2-7, with 11 bases fitting TRBD1. CDR3 length equals 13 residues. The trim removed 4 bases at V and 6 bases at J, leaving 3 bases unmatched. Germline assignment: CDR1 SGHRS and CDR2 YFSETQ. The CDR3 DNA sequence: TGCGCCAGCAGCAGGGACAGGGGGGGCGAGCAGTACTTC. The encoded protein is CASSRDRGGEQYF.

V usage is TRBV7-9 and J usage is TRBJ2-3; the D gene is possibly TRBD1 (6 bases). Germline V gives CDR1 SEHNR, CDR2 FQNEAQ (reference sequence). The CDR3 length is 13 residues. The V gene lost 3 bases and the J gene lost 4 bases, with 8 bases spanning the gap. The CDR3 DNA sequence: TGTGCCAGCAGCTTCCAGGGGCCAGATACGCAGTATTTT. Its protein product is CASSFQGPDTQYF.

V is TRBV5-5 and J is TRBJ1-5, with no clear D. The V end was cut by 4 bases, the J end by 6 bases, with 11 bases between. Germline V gives CDR1 SGHKS, CDR2 YYEKEE (reference sequence). The CDR3 loop spans 13 amino acids. The CDR3: CASSLREFQPQHF. The CDR3 DNA is TGTGCCAGCAGCCTAAGGGAGTTTCAGCCCCAGCATTTT. The complete variable domain, with remaining parts taken from reference TRBV5-5 and TRBJ1-5, reads DAGVTQSPTHLIKTRGQQVTLRCSPISGHKSVSWYQQVLGQGPQFIFQYYEKEERGRGNFPDRFSARQFPNYSSELNVNALLLGDSALYLCASSLREFQPQHFGDGTRLSIL.

CDR3 loop: CASSLDSYLETQYF. CDR3 sequence (DNA): TGTGCCAGCAGCTTAGATAGCTATCTCGAGACCCAGTACTTC. V and J are TRBV11-2 and TRBJ2-5; D ambiguous. The germline V and J ends were trimmed by 0 bases and 5 bases, with 10 bases remaining between them. The CDR3 loop spans 14 amino acids. Germline CDR1 is SGHAT and CDR2 is FQNNGV.

The rearrangement uses TRBV11-3 and TRBJ2-1; no clear D gene. Trimming removed 2 bases from V and 9 bases from J, with 11 bases in between. The CDR3 spans 13 residues. Germline loops: CDR1 SGHNT, CDR2 YENEEA. CDR3 amino acids: CASSLSPWGEQFF. As DNA, the CDR3 is TGTGCCAGCAGCTTATCCCCGTGGGGTGAGCAGTTCTTC.

The chain employs TRBV5-6 and TRBJ1-4, with D possibly being TRBD1 (6 bases). This CDR3 has 16 residues. V was pared by 3 bases and J by 3 bases, with 15 bases between. Germline lookup yields CDR1 SGHDT and CDR2 YYEEEE. DNA of the CDR3: TGTGCCAGCAGCTGGGGGCCATCCTCTCCTAATGAAAAACTGTTTTTT. Protein: CASSWGPSSPNEKLFF.

The chain is built from TRBV7-2 and TRBJ2-2; the D gene is possibly TRBD1 (6 bases). The CDR3 totals 16 residues. Germline CDR1 and CDR2: SGHTA and FQGNSA. V shed 5 bases and J shed 5 bases, with 18 bases lying between them. CDR3 residues: CASSPNRASWTGELFF. In nucleotides, the CDR3 is TGTGCCAGCAGCCCAAACAGGGCTAGCTGGACCGGGGAGCTGTTTTTT.

This sequence joins TRBV6-5 and TRBJ2-1; D is unresolved. The V end was cut by 0 bases, the J end by 7 bases, with 7 bases between. Germline CDR1 MNHEY, CDR2 SVGAGI. The CDR3 totals 13 residues. In DNA form, the CDR3 reads TGTGCCAGCAGTTACTCGCAGTTTAATGAGCAGTTCTTC. It yields the protein CASSYSQFNEQFF.

The rearrangement joins TRBV21-1 to TRBJ1-4; the DNA was not used to check the table's D call, TRBD1. TRBV21-1 is termed a pseudogene. The CDR3 runs 16 residues. The chain's CDR3 is CASSKGPGQGGEKLFF. The CDR3 DNA sequence: TGTGCCAGCAGCAAAGGGCCGGGACAAGGGGGTGAAAAACTGTTTTTT.

This chain links TRBV7-9 with TRBJ2-7; the match to TRBD2 covers 12 bases. The CDR3 length is 16 residues. J lost 1 base, V lost 4 bases, and 5 bases had no gene match. Germline V gene data show CDR1 as SEHNR and CDR2 as FQNEAQ (reference sequence). The CDR3 loop is CASSWTSGIISYEQYF. CDR3 coding DNA: TGTGCCAGCAGCTGGACTAGCGGGATTATTTCCTACGAGCAGTACTTC. Drawing the rest from reference TRBV7-9 and TRBJ2-7, the complete variable domain is DTGVSQNPRHKITKRGQNVTFRCDPISEHNRLYWYRQTLGQGPEFLTYFQNEAQLEKSRLLSDRFSAERPKGSFSTLEIQRTEQGDSAMYLCASSWTSGIISYEQYFGPGTRLTVT.

Concerning this clone: Germline is not matched at one junction end, which may reflect a read error. V usage is TRBV7-8 and J usage is TRBJ2-7; 8 bases are a match to TRBD2. Germline lookup yields CDR1 SGHVS and CDR2 FQNEAQ. This CDR3 is 15 amino acids long. The CDR3 sequence: CASRLGTRGAYEQYF. The CDR3, as DNA: TGTGCCAGCAGATTAGGGACTAGAGGAGCCTACGAGCAGTACTTC.

V and J are TRBV7-2 and TRBJ1-2, with D perhaps matching TRBD1 (5 bases). V was shortened by 5 bases and J by 1 base, with 11 bases between the two germline ends. Germline V gene lookup returns CDR1 SGHTA and CDR2 FQGNSA. The CDR3 contains 14 residues. This chain's CDR3 is CASSPQTVNYGYTF. DNA of the CDR3: TGTGCCAGCAGCCCCCAGACAGTTAACTATGGCTACACCTTC.

CDR3 DNA: TGTGCCAGCAGTGAGGCCGGACCCCCGGATGAGCAGTACTTC. Encoded protein: CASSEAGPPDEQYF. The chain recombines TRBV6-1 with TRBJ2-7; D gene unclear. Germline V CDR1 and CDR2: MNHNS, SASEGT. The CDR3 covers 14 residues. Trimming took off 3 bases at V and 7 bases at J, with 16 bases between the two ends.

J is TRBJ2-2 and V is TRBV28; TRBD2 aligns across 12 bases. In germline, CDR1 is MDHEN, CDR2 SYDVKM. Losses at the gene ends were 6 bases for V and 3 bases for J; bases not matched to a gene: 8. This CDR3 region has 17 residues. CDR3 residues: CASRFGLAGRDTGELFF. The CDR3 coding sequence is TGTGCCAGCAGATTCGGACTAGCGGGAAGAGACACCGGGGAGCTGTTTTTT. The full variable domain, with the rest looked up from reference TRBV28 and TRBJ2-2, is DVKVTQSSRYLVKRTGEKVFLECVQDMDHENMFWYRQDPGLGLRLIYFSYDVKMKEKGDIPEGYSVSREKKERFSLILESASTNQTSMYLCASRFGLAGRDTGELFFGEGSRLTVL.

The chain uses TRBV30 and TRBJ1-5; no reliable D call. The CDR3 spans 13 residues. Germline assignment: CDR1 GTSNPN and CDR2 SVGIG (reference sequence). V was clipped by 3 bases and J by 7 bases, with 13 bases between them. CDR3 loop: CAWSPDINQPQHF. The CDR3 region has the DNA TGTGCCTGGAGCCCTGACATAAACCAGCCCCAGCATTTT.

This chain joins TRBV11-1 and TRBJ1-5, with a weak D call TRBD1 (5 bases). V was shortened by 5 bases and J by 7 bases, with 15 bases between the two germline ends. The germline gives CDR1 SGHAT, CDR2 FQDESV (reference sequence). The CDR3 has 14 residues. DNA for the CDR3: TGTGCCAGCAGCCCCCAGGGACGGGAACAGCCCCAGCATTTT. It is translated as CASSPQGREQPQHF.

The chain has TRBV19 and TRBJ2-1, with 11 bases that match TRBD2. The J segment lost 0 bases and the V segment lost 11 bases, leaving 3 bases of the junction unmatched. Germline CDR1 LNHDA, CDR2 SQIVND (reference sequence). The CDR3 has 14 residues. CDR3: CAATSGGSYNEQFF. DNA for the CDR3: TGTGCCGCCACTAGCGGGGGCTCCTACAATGAGCAGTTCTTC.

The CDR3 region has the DNA TGCGCCAGCAGCCCGTTACAGGGCTACAATGAGCAGTTCTTC. This sequence encodes CASSPLQGYNEQFF. The chain is built from TRBV4-1 and TRBJ2-1; perhaps TRBD1 as D (6 bases). The ends were cut back, 4 bases at V and 3 bases at J, with 10 bases in the middle. The CDR3 runs to 14 residues. CDR1 is MGHRA and CDR2 is YSYEKL in the germline V gene.